The 10 T cell receptor beta chains in this list originate from one sample, sequenced in a study of monozygotic twins with inflammatory bowel disease. TCRdb re-called the 5' RACE reads, yielding one record per CDR3 amino acid sequence without DNA. The sample table includes around 410,000 distinct CDR3 sequences. Sequencing was carried out using blood. The receptor source for this set is a human donor with ulcerative colitis or Crohn's disease, or a healthy co-twin of an affected twin (not recorded which).

The gene calls are TRBV28 and TRBJ2-3; TCRdb outputs TRBD2, but without DNA this stays unchecked. Per the germline V gene, CDR1 is MDHEN and CDR2 is SYDVKM. The CDR3 totals 15 residues. The CDR3 spells CASIASGTLSDTQYF.

The chain employs TRBV30 and TRBJ1-4; TCRdb calls TRBD1, which cannot be checked without DNA. This CDR3 is 14 amino acids long. Germline-derived CDR1 and CDR2 are GTSNPN and SVGIG (reference sequence). This CDR3 reads CAWSVRGANEKLFF. The whole variable domain, remainder taken from reference TRBV30 and TRBJ1-4, is SQTIHQWPATLVQPVGSPLSLECTVEGTSNPNLYWYRQAAGRGLQLLFYSVGIGQISSEVPQNLSASRPQDRQFILSSKKLLLSDSGFYLCAWSVRGANEKLFFGSGTQLSVL.

The rearrangement links TRBV5-1 to TRBJ2-3; as DNA is missing, the TRBD1 call by TCRdb cannot be tested. Germline values: CDR1 SGHRS, CDR2 YFSETQ. CDR3 size: 13 residues. CDR3 sequence reads: CASTGGDTDTQYF. The variable domain in full, completed from reference TRBV5-1 and TRBJ2-3, reads KAGVTQTPRYLIKTRGQQVTLSCSPISGHRSVSWYQQTPGQGLQFLFEYFSETQRNKGNFPGRFSGRQFSNSRSEMNVSTLELGDSALYLCASTGGDTDTQYFGPGTRLTVL.

The chain recombines TRBV5-5 with TRBJ2-5. Germline CDR1 is SGHKS and CDR2 is YYEKEE (reference sequence). The CDR3 length is 14 residues. The CDR3 loop reads CASSPFLAQETQYF.

This chain uses TRBV6-5 with TRBJ1-1; TCRdb outputs TRBD1, but without DNA this stays unchecked. This CDR3 has 15 amino acids. Germline assignment: CDR1 MNHEY and CDR2 SVGAGI. The CDR3 is CASSSHNVPDTEAFF.

The rearrangement joins TRBV20-1 to TRBJ2-3; absent DNA, TCRdb's TRBD2 call cannot be checked. The CDR3 has 15 amino acids. CDR1 is DFQATT, CDR2 SNEGSKA, per germline (reference sequence). The CDR3 spells CSARVAGLSTDTQYF.

The chain uses TRBV28 and TRBJ2-3; without DNA, the TCRdb call of TRBD2 cannot be checked. This CDR3 contains 16 residues. The V gene's germline CDR1 is MDHEN and CDR2 SYDVKM. CDR3 loop: CASSLITSGGTDTQYF.

The V gene is TRBV6-4, the J gene TRBJ1-5; the TCRdb call, TRBD1, lacks DNA for checking. This CDR3 spans 13 amino acids. CDR1 and CDR2 from the germline V gene are MRHNA and SNTAGT. The CDR3 reads CASSQGSDQPQHF.

V and J are TRBV27 and TRBJ1-2. CDR3 size: 15 residues. CDR1 is MNHEY and CDR2 is SMNVEV in the germline V gene (reference sequence). CDR3 region: CASSLSNSLSYGYTF.

The chain carries TRBV2 and TRBJ2-5; TCRdb outputs TRBD1, but without DNA this stays unchecked. The CDR3 totals 12 residues. CDR1 is SNHLY and CDR2 is FYNNEI in the germline V gene. CDR3 residues: CASRGQGETQYF. The variable domain in full, completed from reference TRBV2 and TRBJ2-5, reads EPEVTQTPSHQVTQMGQEVILRCVPISNHLYFYWYRQILGQKVEFLVSFYNNEISEKSEIFDDQFSVERPDGSNFTLKIRSTKLEDSAMYFCASRGQGETQYFGPGTRLLVL.